The 31 T cell receptor beta chains below come from one sample, sequenced in a study of blood T cell repertoires in COVID-19. Repertoires were generated with immunoSEQ multiplex PCR, while TCRdb's copy carries only in-frame clones and drops some. The table has over 150,000 clones, about 88% seen once; the top ten hold roughly a sixth. The sample consisted of peripheral blood. The receptor source for this set is a man in his forties or fifties with COVID-19, enrolled during active disease.

The chain combines TRBV4-1 with TRBJ1-2; D is uncertain. This CDR3 contains 14 residues. The germline gives CDR1 MGHRA, CDR2 YSYEKL. V was cut by 2 bases and J by 1 base, with 8 bases left in between. The CDR3 loop is CASSQSRSNYGYTF. The CDR3 nucleotides read TGCGCCAGCAGCCAAAGTCGTAGTAACTATGGCTACACCTTC.

In the case of this clone: One end of the junction does not line up with germline, which may come from a read error. The chain couples TRBV4-2 to TRBJ1-3; D possibly corresponds to TRBD1 (6 bases). In germline, CDR1 is LGHNA, CDR2 YNFKEQ. The CDR3 is 9 residues long. For the CDR3, the DNA is TGTGCCAGCAGCCAGGTCGGACAGTTT. It yields the protein CASSQVGQF.

The chain links TRBV7-9 to TRBJ2-1, with 8 bases aligning to TRBD2. V shed 1 base, J shed 6 bases, and the junction held 5 bases outside the gene matches. CDR1 is SEHNR and CDR2 is FQNEAQ in the germline V gene (reference sequence). There are 15 residues in the CDR3. The chain's CDR3 is CASSLGGSGSNEQFF. The CDR3 DNA is TGTGCCAGCAGCTTAGGCGGGAGCGGGAGCAATGAGCAGTTCTTC.

This chain joins TRBV28 and TRBJ1-2; 7 bases fit TRBD1. The germline V gene has CDR1 MDHEN and CDR2 SYDVKM. J was trimmed by 4 bases and V by 5 bases; bases with no gene match: 13. This CDR3 region has 16 residues. The DNA for the CDR3 is TGTGCCAGCAGTCAACCCTGGGGCAGGGGGATCTATGGCTACACCTTC. Protein product: CASSQPWGRGIYGYTF.

The rearrangement joins TRBV6-5 to TRBJ2-7; possibly TRBD1 for D (5 bases). The CDR3 loop spans 15 amino acids. Trimming shortened V by 0 bases and J by 3 bases, and 12 bases separated the two germline ends. From germline, CDR1 is MNHEY and CDR2 SVGAGI. The CDR3 region has the DNA TGTGCCAGCAGTTACTCGGCACAGGCCAACTACGAGCAGTACTTC. Protein: CASSYSAQANYEQYF.

The rearrangement links TRBV2 to TRBJ2-7, with 8 bases aligning to TRBD1. The germline V gene has CDR1 SNHLY and CDR2 FYNNEI. V dropped 5 bases and J dropped 5; count of bases not matched to a gene: 14. CDR3 length: 16 residues. The CDR3, as DNA: TGTGCCAGCAGTACCCGGGACAGGTTCATGGTCCACGAGCAGTACTTC. This sequence encodes CASSTRDRFMVHEQYF.

The chain is built from TRBV7-8 and TRBJ2-2, with a possible D match to TRBD1 (5 bases). With 0 bases removed from V and 5 bases from J, the gap between germline ends came to 13 bases. CDR3 length: 16 amino acids. The V gene's germline CDR1 is SGHVS and CDR2 FQNEAQ. For the CDR3, the DNA is TGTGCCAGCAGCTTAGCCAGGGTACGGGCAACCGGGGAGCTGTTTTTT. Protein product: CASSLARVRATGELFF.

This chain connects TRBV9 to TRBJ1-2; D is unresolved. Trimming removed 3 bases from V and 4 bases from J, with 13 bases in between. Germline CDR1 reads SGDLS; CDR2 reads YYNGEE. The CDR3 has 14 residues. Written as DNA, the CDR3 is TGTGCCAGCAGCGATCAGACTGAAAGCTATGGCTACACCTTC. Amino acids: CASSDQTESYGYTF.

This chain uses TRBV5-5 with TRBJ1-4, with 8 positions matching TRBD1. The CDR3 covers 13 residues. Germline loops: CDR1 SGHKS, CDR2 YYEKEE (reference sequence). Germline trimming cut 6 bases from V and 5 bases from J; bases unmatched to any gene: 3. The DNA of the CDR3 is TGTGCCAGCACCCGGACAGGGAATGAAAAACTGTTTTTT. Translation: CASTRTGNEKLFF.

The chain is built from TRBV6-2 or TRBV6-3 and TRBJ1-2; no clear D gene. The CDR3 is 16 amino acids. Trimming took 6 bases from V and 4 from J, leaving 21 bases between them. From germline, CDR1 is MNHEY and CDR2 SVGEGT. CDR3 loop: CASSTPTRGQLYGYTF. The CDR3 DNA is TGTGCCAGCAGCACTCCGACCCGAGGCCAACTCTATGGCTACACCTTC.

This clone was detected once. The chain couples TRBV30 to TRBJ1-1; D is possibly TRBD1 (6 bases). The V gene's germline CDR1 is GTSNPN and CDR2 SVGIG (reference sequence). The V and J ends lost 3 bases and 2 bases respectively, with 10 bases between them. CDR3 length: 13 residues. CDR3 nucleotide sequence: TGTGCCTGGAGAGGGGGGGTCAACACTGAAGCTTTCTTT. This sequence encodes CAWRGGVNTEAFF.

The chain joins TRBV5-8 to TRBJ2-7; 10 bases align to TRBD2. With V trimmed by 5 bases and J by 3 bases, 5 bases remained unmatched. Looked up from germline, CDR1 is SGHTS and CDR2 is YDEGEE. This CDR3 is built from 14 residues. Here the CDR3 DNA reads TGTGCCAGCAGAGGACTAGCGGCCTACTACGAGCAGTACTTC. It is translated as CASRGLAAYYEQYF. Combining the CDR3 with reference TRBV5-8 and TRBJ2-7 gives the whole variable domain EAGVTQSPTHLIKTRGQQATLRCSPISGHTSVYWYQQALGLGLQFLLWYDEGEERNRGNFPPRFSGRQFPNYSSELNVNALELEDSALYLCASRGLAAYYEQYFGPGTRLTVT.

This rearrangement joins TRBV19 to TRBJ1-2, with 7 bases lining up with TRBD1. The germline gives CDR1 LNHDA, CDR2 SQIVND (reference sequence). V trimming: 4 bases; J trimming: 2 bases; junction bases outside the gene matches: 4. This CDR3 is 14 amino acids long. For the CDR3, the DNA is TGTGCCAGTAGTAGACAACAGGGGAACTATGGCTACACCTTC. The encoded protein is CASSRQQGNYGYTF.

The table lists this clone with a few counts. This chain connects TRBV19 to TRBJ1-6; D gene unclear. Germline V gene lookup returns CDR1 LNHDA and CDR2 SQIVND (reference sequence). The CDR3 extends over 15 amino acids. Trimming pared 7 bases from V and 6 bases from J, leaving 16 bases between. The CDR3 is CASNRQGGSNSPLHF. Written as DNA, the CDR3 is TGTGCCAGTAATCGTCAAGGAGGTAGTAATTCACCCCTCCACTTT.

This rearrangement joins TRBV13 to TRBJ1-6; the D is unclear. Trimming shortened V by 0 bases and J by 12 bases, and 18 bases separated the two germline ends. Germline V gives CDR1 PRHDT, CDR2 FYEKMQ (reference sequence). This CDR3 comprises 16 residues. The CDR3 sequence is CASSLGWTATFLPLHF. The CDR3 bases are TGTGCCAGCAGCTTAGGATGGACTGCGACTTTTTTACCCCTCCACTTT.

The chain recombines TRBV5-8 with TRBJ1-4; D uncertain. V shed 4 bases and J shed 8 bases, with 15 bases lying between them. The CDR3 consists of 14 residues. CDR1 is SGHTS, CDR2 YDEGEE, per germline. CDR3 sequence: CASSPGQAREKLFF. The CDR3 nucleotides read TGTGCCAGCAGCCCCGGCCAGGCGCGAGAAAAACTGTTTTTT.

The genes are TRBV6-5 and TRBJ2-7; possible D gene TRBD1, 5 bases. Between the trimmed V and J ends, which lost 0 bases and 2 bases, there was a span of 11 bases. Germline V gene lookup returns CDR1 MNHEY and CDR2 SVGAGI. The CDR3 is 15 residues long. The CDR3 loop is CASSYSETAPYEQYF. The CDR3 DNA sequence: TGTGCCAGCAGTTACTCTGAGACAGCTCCCTACGAGCAGTACTTC.

This chain links TRBV7-9 with TRBJ2-7; D is ambiguous. This CDR3 comprises 11 residues. V was pared by 5 bases and J by 6 bases, with 8 bases between. Germline assignment: CDR1 SEHNR and CDR2 FQNEAQ (reference sequence). CDR3 protein: CASSLRGEQYF. CDR3 DNA sequence: TGTGCCAGCAGCCTCCGCGGCGAGCAGTACTTC.

J is TRBJ1-2 and V is TRBV6-2 or TRBV6-3; D gene ambiguous. V lost 5 bases, J lost 4 bases, and 17 bases lay in between. The germline gives CDR1 MNHEY, CDR2 SVGEGT. The CDR3 sequence is 15 residues long. CDR3 amino acids: CASSRFDISSYGYTF. In nucleotides, the CDR3 is TGTGCCAGCAGTCGGTTCGACATCTCCTCCTATGGCTACACCTTC.

The chain joins TRBV7-9 to TRBJ2-7, with D maybe TRBD1 (6 bases). In germline, CDR1 is SEHNR, CDR2 FQNEAQ (reference sequence). V shed 3 bases and J shed 0 bases, with 12 bases lying between them. The CDR3 is 15 amino acids. The CDR3 loop reads CASSFRDTSSYEQYF. CDR3 nucleotide sequence: TGTGCCAGCAGCTTCCGGGACACCTCCTCCTACGAGCAGTACTTC.

This clone was detected once. The chain recombines TRBV2 with TRBJ2-6; 12 bases line up with TRBD2. J lost 3 bases, V lost 6 bases, and 9 bases had no gene match. Germline V gene lookup returns CDR1 SNHLY and CDR2 FYNNEI. This CDR3 has 18 amino acids. For the CDR3, the DNA is TGTGCCAGCAGGACCTCACTAGCGGGAGGATTTGGGGCCAACGTCCTGACTTTC. It specifies CASRTSLAGGFGANVLTF.

This clone was picked up one time. In DNA form, the CDR3 reads TGTGCCAGCAGTTTTTTAGCACAGGTCAACACCGGGGAGCTGTTTTTT. Translation gives CASSFLAQVNTGELFF. The V and J genes are TRBV27 and TRBJ2-2; D might be TRBD1 (5 bases). This CDR3 is built from 16 residues. Between the trimmed V and J ends, which lost 3 bases and 2 bases, there was a span of 13 bases. CDR1 is MNHEY and CDR2 is SMNVEV in the germline V gene (reference sequence).

CDR3 sequence reads: CASSFLYRDTYEQYF. Written as DNA, the CDR3 is TGTGCCAGCAGTTTCCTTTACAGGGACACCTACGAGCAGTACTTC. This sequence joins TRBV27 and TRBJ2-7; TRBD1 is a possible D gene (6 bases). The CDR3 contains 15 residues. The germline gives CDR1 MNHEY, CDR2 SMNVEV (reference sequence). Trimming pared 3 bases from V and 2 bases from J, leaving 14 bases between.

The chain couples TRBV27 to TRBJ2-2; D might be TRBD1 (6 bases). Germline V lookup: CDR1 MNHEY, CDR2 SMNVEV (reference sequence). The CDR3 contains 12 residues. Trimming cost V 6 bases and J 6 bases, with 8 bases left between them. Written as DNA, the CDR3 is TGTGCCAGCAGCGACAGGTCCGGGGAGCTGTTTTTT. As protein: CASSDRSGELFF.

This clone was detected only once. The V gene is TRBV19, the J gene TRBJ2-2; TRBD1 is a possible D gene (5 bases). The CDR3 consists of 15 residues. The V gene's germline CDR1 is LNHDA and CDR2 SQIVND (reference sequence). The V end lost 7 bases, the J end lost 1 base, and 13 bases lay between the germline ends. The CDR3 coding sequence is TGTGCCAGTATCCCTCCAGGACAGAACACCGGGGAGCTGTTTTTT. As protein: CASIPPGQNTGELFF.

This chain links TRBV20-1 with TRBJ2-1; 13 bases map to TRBD2. The CDR3 length is 14 residues. Germline CDR1 and CDR2: DFQATT and SNEGSKA (reference sequence). Trimming cost V 3 bases and J 9 bases; bases outside gene matches: 5. The CDR3 reads CSASTSGGAVEQFF. DNA of the CDR3: TGCAGTGCTAGTACTAGCGGGGGGGCCGTTGAGCAGTTCTTC.

The chain joins TRBV2 to TRBJ1-4; D gene ambiguous. V gave up 6 bases and J gave up 8 bases, with 7 bases separating them. Germline-derived CDR1 and CDR2 are SNHLY and FYNNEI. The CDR3 covers 11 residues. CDR3 sequence (DNA): TGTGCCAGCAGGGGAGAGGAAAAACTGTTTTTT. Translation gives CASRGEEKLFF.

The chain links TRBV4-1 to TRBJ2-7; 10 bases map to TRBD2. The CDR3 contains 15 residues. Trimming at V came to 4 bases and at J to 4 bases, leaving 7 bases not matched to a gene. Germline CDR1 reads MGHRA; CDR2 reads YSYEKL. The CDR3 sequence: CASSPGAGGPYEQYF. DNA of the CDR3: TGCGCCAGCAGCCCCGGAGCGGGAGGGCCTTACGAGCAGTACTTC.

This chain links TRBV2 with TRBJ1-4, with D possibly matching TRBD1 (6 bases). Germline values: CDR1 SNHLY, CDR2 FYNNEI. Trimming pared 6 bases from V and 5 bases from J, leaving 19 bases between. The CDR3 is made up of 16 amino acids. CDR3 in amino acids: CASRRALLTGNEKLFF. The CDR3 DNA reads TGTGCCAGCAGAAGGGCCCTACTTACAGGGAATGAAAAACTGTTTTTT.

This chain uses TRBV5-4 with TRBJ1-2; 7 bases line up with TRBD1. The CDR3 consists of 15 residues. CDR1 SGHNT and CDR2 YYREEE come from the germline V gene (reference sequence). Unmatched junction bases numbered 14, after V lost 4 bases and J lost 8 bases. CDR3 nucleotide sequence: TGTGCCAGCAGCCGGCCAGGACAGGAGTCAGGGGGCTACACCTTC. The encoded protein is CASSRPGQESGGYTF.

In this sample, this clone turned up a few times. The J gene is TRBJ2-7, the V gene TRBV4-2; 8 nucleotides line up with TRBD2. The CDR3 spans 15 residues. The germline V gene encodes CDR1 LGHNA and CDR2 YNFKEQ. V was clipped by 1 base and J by 2 bases; unmatched bases: 4. Here the CDR3 reads CASSQGLSGTYEQYF. CDR3 bases: TGTGCCAGCAGCCAAGGGCTTAGCGGGACCTACGAGCAGTACTTC.